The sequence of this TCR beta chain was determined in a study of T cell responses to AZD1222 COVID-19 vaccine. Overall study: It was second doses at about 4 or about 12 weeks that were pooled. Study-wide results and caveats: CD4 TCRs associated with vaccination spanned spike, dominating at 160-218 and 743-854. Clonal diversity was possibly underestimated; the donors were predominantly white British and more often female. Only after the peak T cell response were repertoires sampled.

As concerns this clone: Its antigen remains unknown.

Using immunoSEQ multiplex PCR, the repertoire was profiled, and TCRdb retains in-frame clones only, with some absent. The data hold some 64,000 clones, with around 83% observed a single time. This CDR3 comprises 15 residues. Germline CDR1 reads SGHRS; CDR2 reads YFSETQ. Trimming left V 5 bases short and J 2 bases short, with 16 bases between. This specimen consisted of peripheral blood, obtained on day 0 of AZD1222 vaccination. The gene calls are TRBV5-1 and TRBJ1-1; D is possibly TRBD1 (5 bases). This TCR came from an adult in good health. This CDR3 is CASRVAEGHNTEAFF. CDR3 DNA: TGCGCCAGCAGGGTGGCCGAAGGACATAACACTGAAGCTTTCTTT.